Presented here are 7 T cell receptor beta chains from one specimen sequenced in a study of cytomegalovirus exposure and HLA in healthy donors. The PCR contained 60 Vbeta and 13 Jbeta primers. The data were produced by immunoSEQ multiplex PCR, yet TCRdb's version contains in-frame clones alone and is incomplete. Of 150,000 to 200,000 clones in the sample, roughly four fifths were seen once. Sample: PBMCs. These receptors originate from a woman between 18 and 29 years old in good health and CMV-seropositive.

CDR3 in DNA: TGTGCCAGCAGTTACTTGACCTCCCGGGGAGGTGAACTGTTTTTT. It specifies CASSYLTSRGGELFF. The V gene is TRBV6-5, the J gene TRBJ1-4; D gene unclear. CDR1 is MNHEY and CDR2 is SVGAGI in the germline V gene. The CDR3 has 15 residues. V was trimmed by 1 base and J by 12 bases, leaving 18 bases between them.

The genes are TRBV5-4 and TRBJ1-1; 8 bases agree with TRBD1. Trimming at V came to 2 bases and at J to 5 bases, leaving 5 bases not matched to a gene. Germline V lookup: CDR1 SGHNT, CDR2 YYREEE (reference sequence). The length of the CDR3 is 14 residues. The CDR3 reads CASSFQGAGTEAFF. As DNA, the CDR3 is TGTGCCAGCAGCTTCCAGGGGGCAGGAACTGAAGCTTTCTTT. Based on the CDR3 plus reference TRBV5-4 and TRBJ1-1, the full variable domain is ETGVTQSPTHLIKTRGQQVTLRCSSQSGHNTVSWYQQALGQGPQFIFQYYREEENGRGNFPPRFSGLQFPNYSSELNVNALELDDSALYLCASSFQGAGTEAFFGQGTRLTVV.

This chain uses TRBV13 with TRBJ2-5; the match to TRBD2 covers 12 bases. There are 16 residues in the CDR3. The germline CDR1 and CDR2 sequences are PRHDT and FYEKMQ (reference sequence). V trimming: 0 bases; J trimming: 5 bases; junction bases outside the gene matches: 4. The CDR3 loop reads CASSLGSGTSGETQYF. As DNA, the CDR3 is TGTGCCAGCAGCTTAGGCTCCGGGACTAGCGGGGAGACCCAGTACTTC. Combining the CDR3 with reference TRBV13 and TRBJ2-5 gives the whole variable domain AAGVIQSPRHLIKEKRETATLKCYPIPRHDTVYWYQQGPGQDPQFLISFYEKMQSDKGSIPDRFSAQQFSDYHSELNMSSLELGDSALYFCASSLGSGTSGETQYFGPGTRLLVL.

The V gene is TRBV15, the J gene TRBJ1-3; D is uncertain. This CDR3 contains 14 residues. Trimming pared 0 bases from V and 11 bases from J, leaving 14 bases between. Germline V gives CDR1 LNHNV, CDR2 YYDKDF (reference sequence). CDR3 in amino acids: CATSRDSSSVSIYF. The CDR3 DNA sequence: TGTGCCACCAGCAGAGATTCGTCAAGCGTCTCCATATATTTT.

V and J are TRBV27 and TRBJ2-2; D is possibly TRBD2 (6 bases). The CDR3 runs 15 residues. The germline V gene has CDR1 MNHEY and CDR2 SMNVEV (reference sequence). Between the trimmed V and J ends, which lost 5 bases and 3 bases, there was a span of 13 bases. CDR3 in DNA: TGTGCCAGCAGTCCGGGACTTCCTCACACCGGGGAGCTGTTTTTT. This codes for CASSPGLPHTGELFF.

The chain combines TRBV10-3 with TRBJ1-5, with D possibly matching TRBD1 (6 bases). CDR1 is ENHRY and CDR2 is SYGVKD in the germline V gene. CDR3 length equals 15 residues. Trimming pared 5 bases from V and 3 bases from J, leaving 14 bases between. In DNA, the CDR3 is TGTGCCATCAGTCCCAACGGGGACACCAATCAGCCCCAGCATTTT. Protein sequence: CAISPNGDTNQPQHF.

The chain uses TRBV6-6 and TRBJ1-4; D is unclear. CDR1 and CDR2 (germline): MNHNY, SVGAGI (reference sequence). The CDR3 totals 14 residues. V was trimmed by 0 bases and J by 5 bases, leaving 7 bases between them. DNA of the CDR3: TGTGCCAGCAGTTACTCGGGAGGGAATGAAAAACTGTTTTTT. Residues: CASSYSGGNEKLFF.